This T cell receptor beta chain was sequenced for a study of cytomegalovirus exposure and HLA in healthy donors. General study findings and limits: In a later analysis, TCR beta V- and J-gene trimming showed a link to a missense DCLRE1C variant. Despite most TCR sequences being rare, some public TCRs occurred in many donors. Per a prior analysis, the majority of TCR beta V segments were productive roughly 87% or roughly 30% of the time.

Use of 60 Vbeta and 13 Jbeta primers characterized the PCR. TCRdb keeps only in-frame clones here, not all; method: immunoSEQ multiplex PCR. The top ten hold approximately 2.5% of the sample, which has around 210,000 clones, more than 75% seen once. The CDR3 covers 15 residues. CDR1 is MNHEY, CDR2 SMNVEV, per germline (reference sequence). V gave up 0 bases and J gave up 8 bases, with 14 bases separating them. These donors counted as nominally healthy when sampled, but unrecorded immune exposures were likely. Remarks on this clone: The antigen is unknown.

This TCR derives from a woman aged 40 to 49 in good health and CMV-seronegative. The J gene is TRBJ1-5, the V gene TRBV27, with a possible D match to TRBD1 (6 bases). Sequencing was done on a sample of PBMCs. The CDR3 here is CASSLSSTGREPQHF. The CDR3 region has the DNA TGTGCCAGCAGTTTATCATCTACAGGGAGAGAGCCCCAGCATTTT.